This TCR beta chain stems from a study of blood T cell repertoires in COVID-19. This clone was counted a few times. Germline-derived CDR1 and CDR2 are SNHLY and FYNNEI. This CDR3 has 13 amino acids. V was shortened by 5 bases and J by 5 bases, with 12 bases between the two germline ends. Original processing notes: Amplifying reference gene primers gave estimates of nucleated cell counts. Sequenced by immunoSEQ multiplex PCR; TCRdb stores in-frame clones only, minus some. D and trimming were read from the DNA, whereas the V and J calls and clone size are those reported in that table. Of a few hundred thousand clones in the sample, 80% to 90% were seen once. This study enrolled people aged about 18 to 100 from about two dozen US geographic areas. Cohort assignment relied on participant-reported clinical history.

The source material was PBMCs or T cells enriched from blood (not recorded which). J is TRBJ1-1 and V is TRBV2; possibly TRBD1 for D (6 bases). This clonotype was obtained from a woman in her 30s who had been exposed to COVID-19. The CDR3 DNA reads TGTGCCAGCAGTTTACAGGGTTTGACTGAAGCTTTCTTT. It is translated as CASSLQGLTEAFF.